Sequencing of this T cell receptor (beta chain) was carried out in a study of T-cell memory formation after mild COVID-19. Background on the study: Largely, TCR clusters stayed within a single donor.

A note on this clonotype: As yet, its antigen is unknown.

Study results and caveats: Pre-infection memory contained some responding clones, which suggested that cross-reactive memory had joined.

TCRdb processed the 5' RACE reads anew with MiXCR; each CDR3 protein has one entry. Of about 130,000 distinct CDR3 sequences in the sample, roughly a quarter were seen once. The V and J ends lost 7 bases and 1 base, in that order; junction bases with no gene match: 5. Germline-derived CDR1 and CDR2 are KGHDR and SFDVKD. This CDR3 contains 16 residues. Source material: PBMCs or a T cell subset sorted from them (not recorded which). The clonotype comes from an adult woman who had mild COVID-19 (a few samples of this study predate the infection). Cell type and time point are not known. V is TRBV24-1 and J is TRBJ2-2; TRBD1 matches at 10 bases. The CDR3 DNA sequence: TGTGCCACCAGCCAAGGGACAGGGGAGAACACCGGGGAGCTGTTTTTT. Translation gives CATSQGTGENTGELFF.